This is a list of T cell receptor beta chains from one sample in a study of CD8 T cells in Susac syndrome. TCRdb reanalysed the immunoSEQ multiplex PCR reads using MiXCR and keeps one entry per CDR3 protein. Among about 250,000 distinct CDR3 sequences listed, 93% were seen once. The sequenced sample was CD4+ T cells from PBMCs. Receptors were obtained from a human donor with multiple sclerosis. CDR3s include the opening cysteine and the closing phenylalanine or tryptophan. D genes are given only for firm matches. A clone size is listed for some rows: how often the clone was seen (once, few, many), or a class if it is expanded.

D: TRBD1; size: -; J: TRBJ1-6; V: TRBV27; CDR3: CASSSTGGFSPLHF; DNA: TGTGCCAGCAGTTCGACAGGGGGCTTTTCACCCCTCCACTTT
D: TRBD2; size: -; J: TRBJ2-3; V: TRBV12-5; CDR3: CASGLPPLAGDPRDTQYF; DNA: TGTGCTAGTGGTTTGCCCCCATTAGCGGGGGACCCTAGGGATACGCAGTATTTT
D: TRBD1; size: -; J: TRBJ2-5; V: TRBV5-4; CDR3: CASQHRDRGQETQYF; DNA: TGTGCCAGCCAACACCGGGACAGGGGCCAAGAGACCCAGTACTTC
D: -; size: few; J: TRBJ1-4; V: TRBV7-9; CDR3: CASSPGGAGEKLFF; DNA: TGTGCCAGCAGCCCAGGTGGCGCGGGGGAAAAACTGTTTTTT
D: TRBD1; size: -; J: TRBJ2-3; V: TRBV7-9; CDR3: CASSPGTATDTQYF; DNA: TGTGCCAGCAGCCCGGGGACAGCCACAGATACGCAGTATTTT
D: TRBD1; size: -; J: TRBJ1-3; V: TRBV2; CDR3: CATTRQGPIYF; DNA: TGTGCCACCACTCGACAGGGGCCCATATATTTT
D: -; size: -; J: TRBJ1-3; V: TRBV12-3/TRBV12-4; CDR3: CASTGFGALTGNTIYF; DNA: TGTGCCAGCACGGGTTTCGGAGCGCTTACTGGAAACACCATATATTTT
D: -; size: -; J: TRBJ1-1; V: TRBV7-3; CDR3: CASSVTRESTEAFF; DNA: TGTGCCAGCAGCGTCACAAGGGAGAGCACTGAAGCTTTCTTT
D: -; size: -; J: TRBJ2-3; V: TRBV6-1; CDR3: CASSGPGVTLSTDTQYF; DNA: TGTGCCAGCAGTGGGCCGGGGGTAACCCTTAGCACAGATACGCAGTATTTT
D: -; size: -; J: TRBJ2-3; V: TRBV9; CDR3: CASSVAGKAPDTQYF; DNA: TGTGCCAGCAGCGTAGCGGGGAAGGCGCCAGATACGCAGTATTTT
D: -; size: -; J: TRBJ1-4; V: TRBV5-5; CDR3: CASSFRQSGPTEKLFF; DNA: TGTGCCAGCAGCTTCAGACAATCAGGGCCGACAGAAAAACTGTTTTTT
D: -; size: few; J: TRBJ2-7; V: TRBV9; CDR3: CASSAAYEQYF; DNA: TGTGCCAGCAGCGCGGCCTACGAGCAGTACTTC
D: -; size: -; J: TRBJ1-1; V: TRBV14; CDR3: CASSLSRGVPEAFF; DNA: TGTGCCAGCAGCCTCTCCAGGGGTGTCCCTGAAGCTTTCTTT
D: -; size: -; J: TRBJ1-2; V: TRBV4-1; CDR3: CASSQFPDRSSYGYTF; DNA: TGCGCCAGCAGCCAATTTCCCGACAGGAGCTCATATGGCTACACCTTC
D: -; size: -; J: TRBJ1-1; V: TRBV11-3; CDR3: CASSLGRKNTEAFF; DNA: TGTGCCAGCAGCCTGGGACGGAAGAACACTGAAGCTTTCTTT
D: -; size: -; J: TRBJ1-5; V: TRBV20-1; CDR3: CSAVTIQGLNQPQHF; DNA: TGCAGTGCCGTAACGATACAGGGCCTCAATCAGCCCCAGCATTTT
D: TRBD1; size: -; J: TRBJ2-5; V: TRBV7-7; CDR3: CASSLVSGTGVYVETQYF; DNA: TGTGCCAGCAGCTTAGTGTCCGGGACAGGGGTATATGTAGAGACCCAGTACTTC
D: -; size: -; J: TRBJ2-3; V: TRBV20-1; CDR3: CSARDTLASTDTQYF; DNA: TGCAGTGCTAGAGATACGCTAGCTAGCACAGATACGCAGTATTTT
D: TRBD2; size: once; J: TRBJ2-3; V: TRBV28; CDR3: CASNSQRAGVLDTQYF; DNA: TGTGCCAGCAATAGTCAGAGAGCGGGGGTCCTGGATACGCAGTATTTT
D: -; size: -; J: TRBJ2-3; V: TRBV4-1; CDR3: CASSQLGKSSTDTQYF; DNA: TGCGCCAGCAGCCAATTAGGCAAGTCTAGCACAGATACGCAGTATTTT
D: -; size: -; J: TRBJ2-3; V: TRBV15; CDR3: CATSIPEGGTDTQYF; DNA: TGTGCCACCAGCATCCCCGAGGGAGGAACAGATACGCAGTATTTT
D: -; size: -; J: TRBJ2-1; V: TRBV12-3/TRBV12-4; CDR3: CASSSPVGESQFF; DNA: TGTGCCAGCAGTTCCCCAGTAGGGGAGTCGCAGTTCTTC
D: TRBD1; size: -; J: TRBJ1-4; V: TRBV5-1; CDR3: CASSRTGGEEKLFF; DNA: TGCGCCAGCAGCCGCACAGGGGGTGAGGAAAAACTGTTTTTT
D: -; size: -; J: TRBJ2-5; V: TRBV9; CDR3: CASSADSQVETQYF; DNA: TGTGCCAGCAGCGCCGACAGTCAAGTGGAGACCCAGTACTTC
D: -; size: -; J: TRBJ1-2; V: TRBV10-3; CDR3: CATHWQNYGYTF; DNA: TGTGCCACCCACTGGCAAAACTATGGCTACACCTTC
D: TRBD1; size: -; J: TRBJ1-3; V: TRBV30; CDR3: CAGTGYGNTIYF; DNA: TGTGCCGGGACAGGGTATGGAAACACCATATATTTT
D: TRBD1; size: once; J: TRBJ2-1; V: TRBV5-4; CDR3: CASSPNPGQGRNEQFF; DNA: TGTGCCAGCAGCCCCAACCCGGGACAGGGAAGGAATGAGCAGTTCTTC
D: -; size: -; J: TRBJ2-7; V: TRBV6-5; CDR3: CASSPTILDSYEQYF; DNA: TGTGCCAGCAGTCCGACTATCCTTGACAGCTACGAGCAGTACTTC
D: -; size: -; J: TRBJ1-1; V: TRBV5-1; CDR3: CASSLAGRDTEAFF; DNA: TGCGCCAGCAGCTTGGCAGGTCGGGACACTGAAGCTTTCTTT
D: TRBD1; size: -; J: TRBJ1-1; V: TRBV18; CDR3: CASSPPRGEAFF; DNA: TGTGCCAGCTCACCACCCAGGGGGGAAGCTTTCTTT
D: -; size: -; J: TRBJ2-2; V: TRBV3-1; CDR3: CASSQSLTGELFF; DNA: TGTGCCAGCAGCCAAAGTCTCACCGGGGAGCTGTTTTTT
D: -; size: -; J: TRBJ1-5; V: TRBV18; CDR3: CASSVQGNPSNQPQHF; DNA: TGTGCCAGCTCAGTACAGGGTAACCCTAGCAATCAGCCCCAGCATTTT
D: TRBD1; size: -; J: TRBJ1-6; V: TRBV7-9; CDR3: CASSRTGASSYNSPLHF; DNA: TGTGCCAGCAGCCGAACAGGGGCTAGCTCCTATAATTCACCCCTCCACTTT
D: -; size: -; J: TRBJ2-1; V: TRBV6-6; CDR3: CASRDGGWGEQFF; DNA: TGTGCCAGCAGGGACGGGGGTTGGGGTGAGCAGTTCTTC
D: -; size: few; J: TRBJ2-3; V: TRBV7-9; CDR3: CASSWGSTDTQYF; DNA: TGTGCCAGCAGCTGGGGCAGCACAGATACGCAGTATTTT
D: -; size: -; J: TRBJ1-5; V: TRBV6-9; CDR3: CASERAEPQHF; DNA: TGTGCCAGCGAAAGGGCGGAGCCCCAGCATTTT
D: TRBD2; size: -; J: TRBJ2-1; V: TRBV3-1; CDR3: CASSQAGLAGYNEQFF; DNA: TGTGCCAGCAGCCAAGCCGGGCTAGCGGGTTACAATGAGCAGTTCTTC
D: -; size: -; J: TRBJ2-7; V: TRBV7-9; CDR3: CASSIGLGEYF; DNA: TGTGCCAGCAGTATCGGCCTGGGAGAGTACTTC
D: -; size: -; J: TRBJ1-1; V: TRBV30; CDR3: CALKLEGNTEAFF; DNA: TGTGCCCTAAAGCTAGAGGGGAACACTGAAGCTTTCTTT
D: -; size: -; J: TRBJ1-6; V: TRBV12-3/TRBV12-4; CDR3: CASSFGNKLNSPLHF; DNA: TGTGCCAGCAGTTTTGGGAATAAATTAAATTCACCCCTCCACTTT
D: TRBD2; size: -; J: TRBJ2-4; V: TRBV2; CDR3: CASSELAGGGDIQYF; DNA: TGTGCCAGCAGTGAGCTCGCGGGAGGGGGGGACATTCAGTACTTC
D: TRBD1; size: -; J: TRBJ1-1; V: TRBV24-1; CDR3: CATSDFGTEVGAFF; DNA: TGTGCCACCAGTGATTTTGGGACAGAGGTTGGAGCTTTCTTT
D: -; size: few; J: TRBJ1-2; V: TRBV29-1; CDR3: CSVDEGWDGYTF; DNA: TGCAGCGTTGATGAGGGATGGGATGGCTACACCTTC
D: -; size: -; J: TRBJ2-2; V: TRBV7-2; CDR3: CASSPNYGTGELFF; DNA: TGTGCCAGCAGCCCCAACTATGGGACCGGGGAGCTGTTTTTT
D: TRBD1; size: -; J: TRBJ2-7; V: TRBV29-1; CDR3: CSVLGQAFYEQYF; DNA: TGCAGCGTGCTGGGACAGGCGTTCTACGAGCAGTACTTC
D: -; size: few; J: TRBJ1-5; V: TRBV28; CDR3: CASSLAGADQPQHF; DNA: TGTGCCAGCAGTTTGGCCGGGGCTGATCAGCCCCAGCATTTT
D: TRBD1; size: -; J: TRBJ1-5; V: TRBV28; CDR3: CASNQQGMAQHF; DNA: TGTGCCAGCAATCAACAGGGGATGGCCCAGCATTTT
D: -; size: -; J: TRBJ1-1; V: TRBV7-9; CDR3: CASSLDGTEAFF; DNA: TGTGCCAGCAGCTTAGACGGCACTGAAGCTTTCTTT
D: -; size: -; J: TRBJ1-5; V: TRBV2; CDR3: CASNLQGQQPQHF; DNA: TGTGCCAGCAATCTACAGGGTCAACAGCCCCAGCATTTT
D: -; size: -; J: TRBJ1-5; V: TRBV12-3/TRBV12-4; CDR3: CASSWLSNQPQHF; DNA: TGTGCCAGCAGTTGGCTTAGCAATCAGCCCCAGCATTTT
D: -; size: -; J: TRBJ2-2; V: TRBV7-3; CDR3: CASSLKGIPGQNTGELFF; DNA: TGTGCCAGCAGCTTAAAGGGTATCCCGGGACAGAACACCGGGGAGCTGTTTTTT
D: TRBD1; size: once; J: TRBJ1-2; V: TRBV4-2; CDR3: CASSQDPPSTTTGEGGYTF; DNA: TGTGCCAGCAGCCAAGATCCACCGTCTACGACAACAGGGGAGGGGGGCTACACCTTC
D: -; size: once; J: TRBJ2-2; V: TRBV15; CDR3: CATSRGGVTGELFF; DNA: TGTGCCACCAGCAGAGGAGGGGTCACCGGGGAGCTGTTTTTT
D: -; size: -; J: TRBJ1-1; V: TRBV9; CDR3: CASSQGQLNTEAFF; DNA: TGTGCCTCCAGCCAAGGACAGCTGAACACTGAAGCTTTCTTT
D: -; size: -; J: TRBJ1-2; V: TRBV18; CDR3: CASSPREAVEGYTF; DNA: TGTGCCAGCTCACCACGCGAGGCCGTGGAGGGCTACACCTTC
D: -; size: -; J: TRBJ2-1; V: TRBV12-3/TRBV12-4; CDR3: CASSSGDYNEQFF; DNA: TGTGCCAGCAGTTCAGGGGACTACAATGAGCAGTTCTTC
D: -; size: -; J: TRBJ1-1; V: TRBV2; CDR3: CASAISVNTEAFF; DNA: TGTGCCAGCGCGATTTCCGTGAACACTGAAGCTTTCTTT
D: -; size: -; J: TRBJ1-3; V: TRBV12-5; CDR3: CASGLVMGPANTIYF; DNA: TGTGCTAGTGGTTTGGTAATGGGCCCTGCAAACACCATATATTTT
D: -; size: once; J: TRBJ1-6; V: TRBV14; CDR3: CASSPRDSPLHF; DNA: TGTGCCAGCAGCCCGAGAGATTCACCCCTCCACTTT